This TCR beta chain came from a study of cytomegalovirus exposure and HLA in healthy donors (dated by TCRdb to about 2017). Background on the whole study: An earlier analysis of 587 of the donors reported about 300 Gb of sequence data and 117 million unique TCR beta sequences obtained from roughly 180 million T cells. Roughly 300 gigabases of sequencing data and 70 million to 95 million unique TCR sequences made up an early release that covered some 640 HLA-typed donors. Among the roughly 400 genotyped donors, 81% belonged to the genetic ancestry cluster associated with self-reported Caucasian donors. The study aimed to test whether cataloging public T cell receptors could reveal signatures of past pathogen exposure. The T cell repertoires of around 730 subjects were profiled by immunosequencing and related to cytomegalovirus serostatus. Along with the approximately 700-subject first cohort, a separate validation cohort of 120 different subjects was used. High-throughput TCR immunosequencing, statistical association of individual TCRs with disease status, and machine learning were combined to predict cytomegalovirus infection status. In a later analysis, previously published TCR beta repertoires from about 670 donors were re-analyzed and high-resolution HLA genotyping was added so that TCR occurrence patterns could be studied. In the later analysis, no new phenotypic data were used to find candidate immune exposures; instead, reliance was placed on TCR beta sequences and their occurrence across donors. To decide whether each TCR beta V gene segment behaved as functional or pseudogenic, an earlier analysis of some 540 of the donors relied on high-throughput TCR beta sequencing. Donor age, sex, ethnicity and CMV serostatus were compiled together with the repertoire data. A later genetic analysis took genome-wide SNP genotypes for about 55% of the roughly 700 donors and used that subset as a discovery cohort. All discovery cohort repertoires had been generated using a single sequencing platform. Class I and class II HLA loci were covered by the typing at four-digit resolution. Typing coverage differed by locus: A, B, C, DRB1 and DQB1 were typed in roughly 629-640 donors, DQA1 in 522, DPA1 in some 610, and DPB1 in 472. About 5 DR-DQ haplotypes were handled as single units for association and clustering, since linkage in the cohort was strong. Among several hundred genotyped donors of the cohort, an average of around 220,000 unique TCR beta nucleotide sequences was sequenced per donor, of which 15% to 20% were non-productive.

Here is what the overall study found, with its caveats: Some IMGT-functional V segments, including TRBV6-2 and TRBV6-3, could not be distinguished by the 87-base-pair reads and were therefore excluded. The study gave a list of about 170 TCR beta chains associated with cytomegalovirus. An association between a missense DCLRE1C variant and V-gene and J-gene trimming of TCR beta chains was found in a later genetic analysis and replicated in an independent cohort. A further reported finding was that TCR beta sequences accurately predicted the HLA-A and HLA-B alleles for most subjects in the first cohort. In a later analysis, TCR association rates were found to vary across HLA loci, with the most associated TCRs seen for DRB1 alleles and the fewest for HLA-C alleles. When HLA alleles, especially DR and DQ, strongly co-occurred, attributing TCR associations to individual alleles was difficult. Because counts were too low, fewer than 20 rarely observed V segments, including chromosome 9 orphons, were excluded from the earlier analysis of 587 of the donors. The authors suggested that the approach could potentially be extended to other disease states and immunological phenotypes. Sequencing depth was assumed to be roughly uniform across donors in the presence/absence analyses, though that assumption may not hold. A later analysis associated 15,000 to 20,000 TCR beta sequences with specific HLA alleles at a false discovery rate of 0.05. CMV serostatus was the only immune exposure information available for the cohort. A later analysis found that HLA-associated TCR beta chains were more clonally expanded and had lower generation probabilities than equally common non-associated chains. Linkage disequilibrium might explain the correlated functional status among segregating V segments, but an unknown experimental factor could not be ruled out. Because HLA typing was unavailable for some donors at each locus, only the typed subset was used in association tests. The sequencing pipeline was judged likely to have produced a cluster of highly shared sequence variants as a technical artifact. Three of the identified cytomegalovirus-associated TCR beta chains were confirmed in vitro to be specific for cytomegalovirus antigens. In an earlier analysis of approximately 590 of the donors, most TCR beta V segments were observed in productive rearrangements about 87% or about 30% of the time, broadly matching IMGT annotations. Only TCR beta chains were sequenced in this cohort, and the absence of alpha or paired-chain data limited detectable features. In a later analysis, several top co-occurrence clusters were reported to appear linked to parvovirus B19, influenza, CMV and Epstein-Barr virus. In a later genetic analysis, fewer N-insertions in productive TCRs were reported among donors in an Asian-associated ancestry cluster than the roughly 700-donor mean. The classifier was reported to diagnose cytomegalovirus status with high specificity and sensitivity in both the original cohort and the validation cohort. Most CMV-associated TCR beta chains appeared to be HLA-restricted in a later analysis, and the HLA associations seemed to be driven largely by CMV exposure. While some public TCRs were present in many individuals, most TCR sequences turned up only very rarely across donors.

Library construction relied on the immunoSEQ multiplex PCR assay. The multiplex PCR relied on a mix of 60 forward primers for TCR Vbeta segments and 13 reverse primers for TCR Jbeta segments. Amplification of the CDR3 region of rearranged TCR beta genes was performed with a multiplex PCR assay on genomic DNA. On the Illumina HiSeq System, the amplified TCR beta libraries were sequenced as 87-base-pair reads. The study's own analysis went as follows. A later analysis counted about 82 million unique TCR beta chains across the 670 or so repertoires, and 9.5 million to 11 million of these chains were shared by at least two donors. A nearest-neighbor algorithm error-corrected the raw reads and collapsed the reads into unique sequences, merging closely related sequences to remove PCR and sequencing errors. Alignment of CDR3 sequences to IMGT reference sequences was used to assign V, D and J gene segments. For a sequence to be retained, a match of at least six nucleotides to both a V gene segment and a J gene segment was required. A rearrangement was called productive if the CDR3 had no stop codons and remained in frame with V and J, and every other rearrangement was called non-productive. CDR3 was defined by IMGT convention, running from the second conserved V-encoded cysteine to the conserved J-encoded phenylalanine. The earlier analysis of a few hundred of the donors excluded sequences that lacked an unambiguous match to a single V gene segment. In an earlier analysis of roughly 600 of the donors, a V segment was called functional when productive rearrangements were above 56.7%, and segregating when the standard deviation between donors exceeded 5%. To diagnose cytomegalovirus status from the catalog of TCR beta chain sequences, a statistical classification framework was built. A later analysis assigned V and J genes by comparing TCR nucleotide sequences with IMGT/GENE-DB human TR gene sequences. The TCRdist pipeline was used in a later analysis to assign CDR3 sequences and most-parsimonious VDJ recombination scenarios. In a later analysis, every TCR beta chain was defined by the combination of its CDR3 amino acid sequence and its V-gene family, and reads without a unique V-gene family were dropped. In a later analysis, a few hundred highly shared, low-generation-probability nucleotide sequences were removed to address suspected cross-contamination and a sequencing artifact. For each public chain, a later analysis derived a clonal expansion index from normalized ranks of inferred template counts within each repertoire. Generation probabilities in a later analysis came from a VDJ recombination model fitted to out-of-frame rearrangements, and those results were checked against IGoR. In a later analysis, TCR-TCR, TCR-HLA and TCR-CMV co-occurrence was scored with hypergeometric tests, and a repertoire-size bias correction was applied to TCR pairs. To estimate false discovery rates, a later analysis permuted the HLA or CMV assignments 20 times. A later analysis grouped co-occurring TCRs with DBSCAN, adding TCRdist sequence similarity when clustering within HLA-allele-positive subsets. Co-occurrence clustering excluded repertoires with fewer than 30,000 or more than 120,000 public chains, plus five with anomalous nucleotide sharing. Here the immuneACCESS table is served through TCRdb, limited to in-frame sequences with V and J called. Missing clones are a known gap in these copies; in checked studies unresolved V genes cover under half, and the rest lacks a known reason. The DNA gave D and trimming, while V, J and clone size come from that table. The sample table holds under 140,000 clones, of which about three quarters were seen once. Of the sample, about 3.2% falls within the top ten clones.

Turning to this clone: Which antigen it targets is not known. Qualities for individual bases were not recorded, and no much larger clone is one base off.

The CDR3, from cysteine to phenylalanine, totals 13 residues. Here the CDR3 DNA is all that survives: 39 bases in frame from base 1. From the germline V gene, CDR1 is SGHRS and CDR2 is YFSETQ. Clipping removes 5 bases from V and 8 bases from J, with 7 as the unmatched junction base count. The cohort consisted of more than 650 healthy bone marrow donors. Cohort members were all nominally healthy when sampled, although unrecorded immune exposures were likely present. The donor tested CMV seropositive and was one of the 289 seropositive cohort members. Each donor provided a peripheral blood sample, and peripheral blood mononuclear cells were used for TCR beta sequencing. Genomic DNA extraction from the blood cell samples was performed with the Qiagen DNeasy Blood Extraction Kit.

The sequence was obtained from an older woman in good health and CMV-seropositive. This chain is built from TRBV5-1 and TRBJ1-2; 9 bases in the junction line up with TRBD1. Sequencing was performed on PBMCs. The DNA sequence is TGCGCCAGCAGACGGGACAGGGCTCCCGGCTACACCTTC. Translated, it gives CASRRDRAPGYTF.